This T cell receptor beta chain was profiled in a study of blood T cells in healthy people across ages. The use of a sample-barcoded 5' primer and a J-beta primer mix characterized a second PCR of 7 to 11 cycles. TCRdb recomputed calls from the 5' RACE reads with MiXCR, one row per CDR3 protein. Found here are 800,000 or so distinct CDR3 sequences, around 25% of them singletons; the top ten hold under 4.5%. This clonotype was recorded a few times. Trimming cost V 3 bases and J 0 bases, with 15 bases left between them. CDR3 length equals 17 residues. In germline, CDR1 is LNHNV, CDR2 YYDKDF (reference sequence). The data were also submitted as part of a second study, on T cells of mothers and their children. That study reports: Input to cDNA synthesis comprised all extracted RNA, at a ratio of about 1.4 ug per 15 ul.

This rearrangement joins TRBV15 to TRBJ2-1; D remains unclear. The sequenced sample consisted of blood. This clonotype was sampled from a boy aged 10-17 years in good health. CDR3 DNA sequence: TGTGCCACCAGCAGCCCGAAGCTTGACTTCTCCTACAATGAGCAGTTCTTC. Residues: CATSSPKLDFSYNEQFF.